Below are 16 T cell receptor beta chains sequenced from a single sample in a study of T cells in Graves' hyperthyroidism and ophthalmopathy. TCR beta CDR3 regions were amplified from RNA transcripts. Researchers ran a first-round RT-PCR on the TCR CDR3 using the HTBI primer set. TCRdb recomputed calls from the multiplex PCR reads with MiXCR, one row per CDR3 protein. The table shows about 710,000 distinct CDR3 sequences, with 15% to 20% occurring only once. The material sequenced was blood. The receptors originated from a man aged 18 to 30 with Graves' hyperthyroidism.

This clonotype turned up a few times. The V call is TRBV19, the J call TRBJ2-1; TRBD2 matches at 7 bases. Trimming removed 8 bases from V and 3 bases from J; junction bases left unmatched: 10. Germline CDR1 is LNHDA and CDR2 is SQIVND (reference sequence). There are 15 residues in the CDR3. The CDR3 loop reads CASRHGLADYNEQFF. CDR3 bases: TGTGCCAGTCGCCATGGGCTAGCGGACTACAATGAGCAGTTCTTC.

The CDR3 loop reads CASSLLTGVDYGYTF. For the CDR3, the DNA is TGCGCCAGCAGCTTGTTAACAGGGGTTGACTATGGCTACACCTTC. The chain has TRBV5-1 and TRBJ1-2, with 7 bases identical to TRBD1. The CDR3 length is 15 residues. The V gene end was trimmed by 1 base and the J gene end by 3 bases; junction bases not matched to a gene: 6. Germline V gene lookup returns CDR1 SGHRS and CDR2 YFSETQ.

CDR3: CASSLDRGPFNEQFF. The CDR3 DNA sequence: TGTGCCAGCAGTTTAGACAGGGGGCCCTTCAATGAGCAGTTCTTC. The V call is TRBV27, the J call TRBJ2-1; 10 bases agree with TRBD1. V gave up 2 bases and J gave up 6 bases; unmatched junction bases: 4. The CDR3 length is 15 residues. Germline CDR1 is MNHEY and CDR2 is SMNVEV (reference sequence).

V usage is TRBV19 and J usage is TRBJ1-2, with 8 bases that match TRBD1. Germline CDR1 reads LNHDA; CDR2 reads SQIVND (reference sequence). The length of the CDR3 is 15 residues. Trimming at V came to 3 bases and at J to 4 bases, leaving 7 bases not matched to a gene. The CDR3 sequence: CASSIWYDRGYGYTF. CDR3 nucleotide sequence: TGTGCCAGTAGTATTTGGTACGACAGGGGCTATGGCTACACCTTC.

This clonotype was observed a few times. This chain connects TRBV12-3 or TRBV12-4 to TRBJ2-5, with TRBD2 identical over 12 bases. V lost 4 bases to trimming and J lost 5 bases; unmatched junction nucleotides: 2. This CDR3 has 14 amino acids. For the CDR3, the DNA is TGTGCCAGCAGTTGGGGGACTAGCGGGGAGACCCAGTACTTC. Translated, it gives CASSWGTSGETQYF.

This clonotype occurred a few times. V usage is TRBV5-6 and J usage is TRBJ2-5, with TRBD1 as a possible D gene (8 bases). Germline V gene sequence: CDR1 SGHDT, CDR2 YYEEEE. V was trimmed by 4 bases and J by 9 bases, leaving 16 bases between them. The CDR3 has 13 residues. CDR3: CASSQGQGGPQYF. The DNA for the CDR3 is TGTGCCAGCAGCCAAGGACAGGGAGGGCCCCAGTACTTC.

This clonotype was counted ten times or more. V gene TRBV6-1 combines with J gene TRBJ2-1; D is unclear. V lost 5 bases and J lost 2, with 10 bases in between. The germline gives CDR1 MNHNS, CDR2 SASEGT. This CDR3 has 14 amino acids. Written as DNA, the CDR3 is TGTGCCAGCAGTTTGGGCCGACCCTACAATGAGCAGTTCTTC. Translation: CASSLGRPYNEQFF.

The gene calls are TRBV9 and TRBJ2-7; D may be TRBD1 (6 bases). V gave up 0 bases and J gave up 7 bases, with 14 bases separating them. Germline CDR1 SGDLS, CDR2 YYNGEE. The CDR3 extends over 14 amino acids. The CDR3 loop reads CASSVGQASGEQYF. CDR3 nucleotides: TGTGCCAGCAGCGTAGGACAGGCCTCAGGGGAGCAGTACTTC.

V usage is TRBV6-1 and J usage is TRBJ2-1; TRBD2 agrees at 12 bases. The germline CDR1 and CDR2 sequences are MNHNS and SASEGT. V shed 8 bases and J 7 bases; nucleotides not matched to a gene: 3. CDR3 length equals 13 residues. The CDR3 reads CASLLAGGNEQFF. CDR3 sequence (DNA): TGTGCCAGCCTCCTAGCGGGAGGGAATGAGCAGTTCTTC.

This chain links TRBV18 with TRBJ2-2, with TRBD1 identical over 8 bases. This CDR3 region has 15 residues. The trim removed 2 bases at V and 6 bases at J, leaving 5 bases unmatched. Germline CDR1 reads KGHSH; CDR2 reads LQKENI. The CDR3 sequence is CASSPTAGGSGELFF. The DNA for the CDR3 is TGTGCCAGCTCACCAACGGCAGGGGGCTCCGGGGAGCTGTTTTTT.

V and J are TRBV6-5 and TRBJ1-5, with no clear D. The CDR3 runs 16 residues. V dropped 2 bases and J dropped 0 bases, with 11 bases sitting between them. CDR1 is MNHEY and CDR2 is SVGAGI in the germline V gene. CDR3 residues: CASSYLSVYSNQPQHF. CDR3 DNA sequence: TGTGCCAGCAGTTACCTATCGGTTTATAGCAATCAGCCCCAGCATTTT.

This clonotype showed up just a few times. With a much larger clone just one base away, this may be a read error. The chain carries TRBV2 and TRBJ2-6; 15 bases line up with TRBD2. Germline V gene lookup returns CDR1 SNHLY and CDR2 FYNNEI. The CDR3 runs to 17 residues. CDR3 bases: TGTGCCAGCAGGGGACTAGCGGGAGGCTTAGGGGCCAACGCCCTGACTTTC. As protein: CASRGLAGGLGANALTF.

This clonotype has ten or more counts. The genes are TRBV18 and TRBJ1-2; maybe TRBD1 (5 bases). V gave up 8 bases and J gave up 8 bases, with 27 bases separating them. CDR3 size: 16 residues. The germline V gene encodes CDR1 KGHSH and CDR2 LQKENI. CDR3 sequence (DNA): TGTGCCAGCCTCCCACGTCGGCGAGGGGCAGGGACCGGCTACACCTTC. Translated, it gives CASLPRRRGAGTGYTF.

This clonotype showed up just a few times. V and J are TRBV20-1 and TRBJ2-3; the match to TRBD2 covers 14 bases. J was trimmed by 6 bases and V by 3 bases; bases with no gene match: 5. The germline V gene has CDR1 DFQATT and CDR2 SNEGSKA (reference sequence). The CDR3 is 15 residues long. The DNA for the CDR3 is TGCAGTGCTAGGGGACTAGCGGGAGTACGTGATACGCAGTATTTT. Translated, it gives CSARGLAGVRDTQYF.

This clonotype was found many times. V usage is TRBV29-1 and J usage is TRBJ2-7; tentatively, D is TRBD2 (5 bases). Germline V gene data show CDR1 as SQVTM and CDR2 as ANQGSEA. Between the trimmed V and J ends, which lost 7 bases and 0 bases, there was a span of 16 bases. This CDR3 spans 14 amino acids. CDR3 DNA: TGCAGCGCCGCTCCCGACGGGAACTCCTACGAGCAGTACTTC. This codes for CSAAPDGNSYEQYF.

This clonotype has at least ten counts. The chain carries TRBV5-6 and TRBJ1-1; D remains ambiguous. CDR1 and CDR2 (germline): SGHDT, YYEEEE. The ends were cut back, 7 bases at V and 4 bases at J, with 11 bases in the middle. This CDR3 comprises 12 residues. CDR3: CASLRAGTEAFF. CDR3 sequence (DNA): TGTGCCAGCCTGCGGGCAGGCACTGAAGCTTTCTTT.